Here is one T cell receptor beta chain with its context. These data belong to a study of glioma-infiltrating T cells after dendritic cell vaccination. Study background: Patients had newly diagnosed or recurrent glioblastoma and received dendritic cell vaccines. The vaccine used monocyte-derived dendritic cells pulsed overnight with autologous tumor lysate.

Using immunoSEQ multiplex PCR, the repertoire was profiled, and TCRdb retains in-frame clones only, with some absent. The sample yields roughly 100,000 clones, roughly four fifths seen once. The specimen was blood, collected before dendritic cell vaccination. This clonotype was sampled from a human donor with glioblastoma.

DNA for the CDR3: TGTGCCAGCAGTTCCAAGGGACTCCCCGGGAACACTGAAGCTTTCTTT. Translation gives CASSSKGLPGNTEAFF. The chain couples TRBV6-5 to TRBJ1-1, with a tentative D call TRBD1 (5 bases). This CDR3 is 16 amino acids long. V lost 4 bases and J lost 1, with 16 bases in between. Germline values: CDR1 MNHEY, CDR2 SVGAGI.